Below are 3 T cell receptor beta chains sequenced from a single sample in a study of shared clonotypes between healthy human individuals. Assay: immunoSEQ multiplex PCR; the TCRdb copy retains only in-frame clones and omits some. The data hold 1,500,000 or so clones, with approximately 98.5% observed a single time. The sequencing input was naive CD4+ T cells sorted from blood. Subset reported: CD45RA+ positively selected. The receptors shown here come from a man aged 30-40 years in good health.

Written as DNA, the CDR3 is TGTGCCAGCAGTCGGGGAACAGGAAACAATCAGCCCCAGCATTTT. As protein: CASSRGTGNNQPQHF. The chain is built from TRBV7-2 and TRBJ1-5, with a possible D match to TRBD1 (5 bases). The CDR3 totals 15 residues. Trimming cost V 6 bases and J 3 bases, with 15 bases left between them. Germline V gene lookup returns CDR1 SGHTA and CDR2 FQGNSA.

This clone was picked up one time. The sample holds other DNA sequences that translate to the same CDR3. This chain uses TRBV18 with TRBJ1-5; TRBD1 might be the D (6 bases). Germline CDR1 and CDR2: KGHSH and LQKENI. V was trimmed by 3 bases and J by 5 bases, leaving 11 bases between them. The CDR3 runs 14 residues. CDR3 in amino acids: CASSPAGVDQPQHF. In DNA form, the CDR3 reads TGTGCCAGCTCACCTGCAGGGGTCGATCAGCCCCAGCATTTT.

For the CDR3, the DNA is TGTGCCAGCAGCTTACGAGGAGACTCCTACAATGAGCAGTTCTTC. Its translation: CASSLRGDSYNEQFF. The rearrangement uses TRBV11-3 and TRBJ2-1; D unresolved. This CDR3 has 15 amino acids. Trimming removed 2 bases at V and 0 bases at J, with 8 bases between. CDR1 is SGHNT, CDR2 YENEEA, per germline.